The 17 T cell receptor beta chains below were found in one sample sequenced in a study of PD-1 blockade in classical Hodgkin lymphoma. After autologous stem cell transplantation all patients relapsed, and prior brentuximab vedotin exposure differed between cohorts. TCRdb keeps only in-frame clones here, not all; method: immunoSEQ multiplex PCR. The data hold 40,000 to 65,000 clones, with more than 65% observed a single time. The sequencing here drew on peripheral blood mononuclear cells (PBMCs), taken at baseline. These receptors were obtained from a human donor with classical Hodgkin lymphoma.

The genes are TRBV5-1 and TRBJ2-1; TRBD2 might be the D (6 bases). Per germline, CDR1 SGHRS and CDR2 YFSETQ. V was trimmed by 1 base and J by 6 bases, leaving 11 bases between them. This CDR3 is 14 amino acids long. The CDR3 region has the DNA TGCGCCAGCAGCTTGTTAGAGACTAGCAATGAGCAGTTCTTC. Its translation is CASSLLETSNEQFF.

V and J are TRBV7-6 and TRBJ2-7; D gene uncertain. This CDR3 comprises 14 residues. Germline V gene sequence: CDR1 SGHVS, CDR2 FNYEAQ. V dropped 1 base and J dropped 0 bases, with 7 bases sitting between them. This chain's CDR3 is CASSLEPASYEQYF. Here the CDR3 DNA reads TGTGCCAGCAGCTTAGAACCGGCCTCCTACGAGCAGTACTTC.

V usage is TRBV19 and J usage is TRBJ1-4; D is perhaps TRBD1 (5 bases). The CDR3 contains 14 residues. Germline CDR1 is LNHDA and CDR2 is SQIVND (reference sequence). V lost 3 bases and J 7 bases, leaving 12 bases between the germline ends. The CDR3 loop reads CASSIRGESEKLFF. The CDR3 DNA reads TGTGCCAGTAGTATTCGGGGGGAGAGTGAAAAACTGTTTTTT. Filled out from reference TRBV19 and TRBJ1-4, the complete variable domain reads DGGITQSPKYLFRKEGQNVTLSCEQNLNHDAMYWYRQDPGQGLRLIYYSQIVNDFQKGDIAEGYSVSREKKESFPLTVTSAQKNPTAFYLCASSIRGESEKLFFGSGTQLSVL.

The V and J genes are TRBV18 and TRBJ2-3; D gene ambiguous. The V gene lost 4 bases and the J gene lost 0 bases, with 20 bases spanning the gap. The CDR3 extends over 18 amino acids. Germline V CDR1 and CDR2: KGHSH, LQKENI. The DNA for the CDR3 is TGTGCCAGCTCACTCAATGACCTTGGCCCTCTTAGCACAGATACGCAGTATTTT. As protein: CASSLNDLGPLSTDTQYF.

CDR3 DNA sequence: TGTGCCAGCAGCTTAGATCCCTCCTTAGCGGGAGCGAAAGAGACCCAGTACTTC. Amino acids: CASSLDPSLAGAKETQYF. J is TRBJ2-5 and V is TRBV13; 9 nucleotides match TRBD2. V was pared by 1 base and J by 3 bases, with 12 bases of the junction left unmatched. Germline values: CDR1 PRHDT, CDR2 FYEKMQ (reference sequence). This CDR3 spans 18 amino acids.

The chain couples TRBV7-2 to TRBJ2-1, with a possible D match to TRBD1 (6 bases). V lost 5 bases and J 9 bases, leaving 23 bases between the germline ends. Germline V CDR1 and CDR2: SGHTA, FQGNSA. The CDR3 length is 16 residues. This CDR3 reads CASSAQGGRAFSEQFF. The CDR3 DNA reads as TGTGCCAGCAGCGCCCAAGGGGGTCGGGCATTTAGTGAGCAGTTCTTC.

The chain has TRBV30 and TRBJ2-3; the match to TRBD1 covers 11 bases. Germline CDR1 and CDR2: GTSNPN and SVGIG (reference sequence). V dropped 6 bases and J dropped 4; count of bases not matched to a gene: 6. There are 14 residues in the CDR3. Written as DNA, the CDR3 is TGTGCCTGTACCGGGGACAGGGGGGCAGATACGCAGTATTTT. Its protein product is CACTGDRGADTQYF. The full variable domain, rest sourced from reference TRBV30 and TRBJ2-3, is SQTIHQWPATLVQPVGSPLSLECTVEGTSNPNLYWYRQAAGRGLQLLFYSVGIGQISSEVPQNLSASRPQDRQFILSSKKLLLSDSGFYLCACTGDRGADTQYFGPGTRLTVL.

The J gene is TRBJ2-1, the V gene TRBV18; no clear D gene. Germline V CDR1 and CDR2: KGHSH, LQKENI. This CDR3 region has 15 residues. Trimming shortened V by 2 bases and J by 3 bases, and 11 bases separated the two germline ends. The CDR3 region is CASSPRRADYNEQFF. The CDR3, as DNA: TGTGCCAGCTCACCAAGGAGAGCCGACTACAATGAGCAGTTCTTC.

CDR3 coding DNA: TGTGCCAGCAGCTCATCGGGACAGGGGGACATTCAGTACTTC. It codes for CASSSSGQGDIQYF. The rearrangement uses TRBV11-1 and TRBJ2-4, with 11 bases lining up with TRBD1. V lost 4 bases, J lost 8 bases, and 4 bases stayed unmatched. Germline V gene data show CDR1 as SGHAT and CDR2 as FQDESV (reference sequence). The CDR3 spans 14 residues.

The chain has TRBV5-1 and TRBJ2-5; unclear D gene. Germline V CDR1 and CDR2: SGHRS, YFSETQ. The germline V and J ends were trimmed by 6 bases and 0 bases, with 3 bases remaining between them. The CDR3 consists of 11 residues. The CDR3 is CASNYQETQYF. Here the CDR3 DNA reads TGCGCCAGCAACTACCAAGAGACCCAGTACTTC.

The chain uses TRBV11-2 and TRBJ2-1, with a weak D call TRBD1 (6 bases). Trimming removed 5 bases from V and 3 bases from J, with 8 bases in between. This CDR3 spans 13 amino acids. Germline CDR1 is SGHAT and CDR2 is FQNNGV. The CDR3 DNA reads TGTGCCAGCAGCGAGGGACACTACAATGAGCAGTTCTTC. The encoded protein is CASSEGHYNEQFF.

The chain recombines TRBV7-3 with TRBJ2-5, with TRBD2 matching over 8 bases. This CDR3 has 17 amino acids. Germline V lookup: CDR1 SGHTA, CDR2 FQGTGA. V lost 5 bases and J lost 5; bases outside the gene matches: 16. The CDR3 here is CASSAMGGTSSWETQYF. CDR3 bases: TGTGCCAGCAGCGCTATGGGCGGGACTAGTAGTTGGGAGACCCAGTACTTC.

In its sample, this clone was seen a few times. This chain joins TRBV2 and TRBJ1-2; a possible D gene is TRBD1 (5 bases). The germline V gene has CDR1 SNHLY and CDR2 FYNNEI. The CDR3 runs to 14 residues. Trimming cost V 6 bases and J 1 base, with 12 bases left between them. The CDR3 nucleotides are TGTGCCAGCAGGGGCGGGACGGGTAACTATGGCTACACCTTC. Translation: CASRGGTGNYGYTF.

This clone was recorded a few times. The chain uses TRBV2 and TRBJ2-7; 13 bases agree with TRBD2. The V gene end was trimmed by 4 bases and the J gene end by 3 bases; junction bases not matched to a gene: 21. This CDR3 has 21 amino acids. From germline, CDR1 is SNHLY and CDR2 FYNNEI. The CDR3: CASSAPAWTSGRPLNLYEQYV. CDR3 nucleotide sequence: TGTGCCAGCAGTGCCCCCGCCTGGACTAGCGGGAGACCCTTAAACCTCTACGAGCAGTACGTC.

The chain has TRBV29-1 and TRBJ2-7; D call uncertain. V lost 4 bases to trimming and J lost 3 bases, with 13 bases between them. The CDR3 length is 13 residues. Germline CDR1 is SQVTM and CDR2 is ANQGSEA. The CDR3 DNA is TGCAGCGTTGGAAGGGCTCCGGACTACGAGCAGTACTTC. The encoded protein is CSVGRAPDYEQYF.

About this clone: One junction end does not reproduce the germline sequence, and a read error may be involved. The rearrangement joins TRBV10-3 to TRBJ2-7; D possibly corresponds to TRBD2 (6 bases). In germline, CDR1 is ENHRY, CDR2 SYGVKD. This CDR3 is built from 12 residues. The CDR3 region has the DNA TGTGCCATCGGGGGGTACTCCAACGAGCAGTACTTC. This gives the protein CAIGGYSNEQYF.

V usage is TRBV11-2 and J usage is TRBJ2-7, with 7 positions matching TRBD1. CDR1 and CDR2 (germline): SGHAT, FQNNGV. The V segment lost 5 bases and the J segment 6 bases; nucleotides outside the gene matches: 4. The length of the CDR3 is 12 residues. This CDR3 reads CASSHDRAEQYV. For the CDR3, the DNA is TGTGCCAGCAGCCACGACAGGGCCGAGCAGTACGTC.